This entry lists 21 T cell receptor beta chains sequenced from one sample in a study of response to subunit inactivated influenza vaccine. Each CDR3 protein gets one entry after TCRdb re-called the RT-PCR reads with MiXCR. The sample has 150,000 to 200,000 distinct CDR3 sequences, roughly 10% seen once. Sequences were derived from CD8+ T cells sorted from PBMCs, sampled 23 months after vaccination. All receptors derive from a man aged 45 to 75 who received an inactivated influenza vaccine.

The chain employs TRBV6-6 and TRBJ1-1; D uncertain. Trimming took 6 bases from V and 2 from J, leaving 7 bases between them. Germline CDR1 MNHNY, CDR2 SVGAGI (reference sequence). The CDR3 loop spans 12 amino acids. The CDR3 region has the DNA TGTGCCAGCAGGGCTGGTAACACTGAAGCTTTCTTT. Translating it yields CASRAGNTEAFF.

The rearrangement joins TRBV6-5 to TRBJ1-1; possible D gene TRBD1, 5 bases. The CDR3 extends over 14 amino acids. Trimming cost V 2 bases and J 0 bases, with 7 bases left between them. Germline lookup yields CDR1 MNHEY and CDR2 SVGAGI. The CDR3 DNA follows: TGTGCCAGCAGTTACGACAGTATGAACACTGAAGCTTTCTTT. Amino acid sequence: CASSYDSMNTEAFF.

J is TRBJ2-1 and V is TRBV4-3, with 9 bases that match TRBD2. The CDR3 is made up of 16 amino acids. The V segment lost 0 bases and the J segment 7 bases; nucleotides outside the gene matches: 7. The germline CDR1 and CDR2 sequences are LGHNA and YSLEER. The CDR3 reads CASSQDGGRAGNEQFF. The CDR3 DNA sequence: TGCGCCAGCAGCCAAGATGGCGGGAGGGCCGGTAATGAGCAGTTCTTC.

This chain uses TRBV20-1 with TRBJ1-2, with no clear D. The CDR3 has 14 residues. Between the trimmed V and J ends, which lost 8 bases and 5 bases, there was a span of 21 bases. Germline V gives CDR1 DFQATT, CDR2 SNEGSKA (reference sequence). The CDR3 DNA reads TGCAGTTCCTCAGACCGGGTTCTCTGGTATGGCTACACCTTC. It codes for CSSSDRVLWYGYTF.

This clonotype was picked up many times. The gene calls are TRBV24-1 and TRBJ2-3; a weak D match, TRBD1 (5 bases). Trimming pared 2 bases from V and 2 bases from J, leaving 10 bases between. The CDR3 covers 15 residues. CDR1 is KGHDR and CDR2 is SFDVKD in the germline V gene. The CDR3 is CATSDSRQLTDTQYF. The CDR3 DNA reads as TGTGCCACCAGTGATTCACGACAGCTCACAGATACGCAGTATTTT.

The chain is built from TRBV6-2 or TRBV6-3 and TRBJ2-2; 8 bases map to TRBD1. Germline CDR1 MNHEY, CDR2 SVGEGT. The junction had 8 bases not matched to a gene; V was cut back by 7 bases and J by 4 bases. The CDR3 is 15 residues long. The DNA of the CDR3 is TGTGCCAGCACCCGGAGCACAGGGGGCACCGGGGAGCTGTTTTTT. This codes for CASTRSTGGTGELFF.

The J gene is TRBJ1-2, the V gene TRBV25-1; D is undetermined. The germline gives CDR1 MGHDK, CDR2 SYGVNS. There are 14 residues in the CDR3. Trimming shortened V by 7 bases and J by 3 bases, and 15 bases separated the two germline ends. The CDR3, as DNA: TGTGCCAGCACCTCCCCCGGACGCTACTATGGCTACACCTTC. Translated: CASTSPGRYYGYTF.

The DNA for the CDR3 is TGTGCCAGCAGTTACTCGATTGGGTCCTATGGCTACACCTTC. This encodes CASSYSIGSYGYTF. The V and J genes are TRBV6-5 and TRBJ1-2; D is unresolved. Germline lookup yields CDR1 MNHEY and CDR2 SVGAGI. V gave up 0 bases and J gave up 4 bases, with 9 bases separating them. The CDR3 is 14 amino acids.

This clonotype was observed many times. This rearrangement joins TRBV9 to TRBJ2-3; the match to TRBD2 covers 8 bases. CDR1 is SGDLS and CDR2 is YYNGEE in the germline V gene. V lost 4 bases, J lost 6 bases, and 7 bases stayed unmatched. The length of the CDR3 is 14 residues. As DNA, the CDR3 is TGTGCCAGCAGCCCCGGCGGGGGGCCGGATACGCAGTATTTT. Translated: CASSPGGGPDTQYF.

This clonotype was counted ten times or more. The V and J genes are TRBV9 and TRBJ2-1; TRBD2 matches at 7 bases. CDR1 is SGDLS and CDR2 is YYNGEE in the germline V gene. The CDR3 has 14 amino acids. V was clipped by 2 bases and J by 9 bases; unmatched bases: 8. The CDR3 sequence: CASSVQTSWVEQFF. CDR3 coding DNA: TGTGCCAGCAGCGTGCAGACTAGCTGGGTTGAGCAGTTCTTC.

This clonotype was recorded at least ten times. The chain recombines TRBV20-1 with TRBJ2-7; D remains unclear. Germline V gives CDR1 DFQATT, CDR2 SNEGSKA (reference sequence). Trimming shortened V by 0 bases and J by 3 bases, and 6 bases separated the two germline ends. This CDR3 region has 12 residues. The CDR3: CSARDVGYEQYF. The CDR3 nucleotides are TGCAGTGCTAGAGACGTCGGCTACGAGCAGTACTTC.

This clonotype was counted a few times. The rearrangement uses TRBV15 and TRBJ2-5, with 8 bases aligning to TRBD1. Germline V CDR1 and CDR2: LNHNV, YYDKDF (reference sequence). The CDR3 runs to 15 residues. V was clipped by 0 bases and J by 4 bases; unmatched bases: 4. Here the CDR3 reads CATSRDLGQGETQYF. The CDR3 coding sequence is TGTGCCACCAGCAGAGATCTCGGACAGGGAGAGACCCAGTACTTC.

The table lists this clonotype with a few counts. J is TRBJ2-7 and V is TRBV9, with 9 nucleotides matching TRBD1. CDR1 and CDR2 (germline): SGDLS, YYNGEE. With V trimmed by 4 bases and J by 1 base, 6 bases remained unmatched. The length of the CDR3 is 15 residues. CDR3: CASSTGQGTSYEQYF. In DNA, the CDR3 is TGTGCCAGCAGCACCGGACAGGGGACGTCCTACGAGCAGTACTTC.

The V and J genes are TRBV15 and TRBJ2-2, with 11 bases identical to TRBD2. Looked up from germline, CDR1 is LNHNV and CDR2 is YYDKDF (reference sequence). This CDR3 is 17 amino acids long. With V trimmed by 0 bases and J by 5 bases, 5 bases remained unmatched. CDR3 region: CATSRDWLAGGTGELFF. The CDR3 coding sequence is TGTGCCACCAGCAGAGATTGGCTAGCGGGAGGAACCGGGGAGCTGTTTTTT.

Points on this clonotype: The junction differs from germline at one of its ends, possibly a read error. V usage is TRBV6-2 or TRBV6-3 and J usage is TRBJ1-4; unclear D gene. There are 12 residues in the CDR3. Germline loops: CDR1 MNHEY, CDR2 SVGEGT. CDR3 protein: CASTVANEKLSF. For the CDR3, the DNA is TGTGCCAGCACCGTCGCTAATGAAAAACTGTCTTTT.

The chain has TRBV6-1 and TRBJ1-5, with D tentatively TRBD1 (5 bases). V was trimmed by 4 bases and J by 2 bases, leaving 15 bases between them. Germline-derived CDR1 and CDR2 are MNHNS and SASEGT. The CDR3 spans 16 residues. CDR3 residues: CASSVLQARGNQPQHF. The DNA of the CDR3 is TGTGCCAGCAGTGTCTTACAGGCGCGCGGCAATCAGCCCCAGCATTTT.

The table lists this clonotype with many counts. The chain employs TRBV27 and TRBJ2-1; weak D call: TRBD2 (6 bases). V was cut by 6 bases and J by 4 bases, with 10 bases left in between. The CDR3 loop spans 13 amino acids. Germline CDR1 reads MNHEY; CDR2 reads SMNVEV (reference sequence). The CDR3 nucleotides read TGTGCCAGCAGGGGGGACTTTTACAATGAGCAGTTCTTC. This codes for CASRGDFYNEQFF.

The chain uses TRBV30 and TRBJ1-1; D remains unclear. The CDR3 runs to 12 residues. In germline, CDR1 is GTSNPN, CDR2 SVGIG (reference sequence). V was trimmed by 4 bases and J by 7 bases, leaving 13 bases between them. The CDR3 DNA follows: TGTGCCTGGATTAGGGTTATGGATGAAGCTTTCTTT. It translates to CAWIRVMDEAFF. Supplemented by reference TRBV30 and TRBJ1-1, the full variable domain reads SQTIHQWPATLVQPVGSPLSLECTVEGTSNPNLYWYRQAAGRGLQLLFYSVGIGQISSEVPQNLSASRPQDRQFILSSKKLLLSDSGFYLCAWIRVMDEAFFGQGTRLTVV.

The chain couples TRBV5-1 to TRBJ2-1, with D hard to call. There are 15 residues in the CDR3. V was trimmed by 1 base and J by 2 bases, leaving 10 bases between them. Germline values: CDR1 SGHRS, CDR2 YFSETQ. CDR3 DNA sequence: TGCGCCAGCAGCTTGCTTGGCGGCACCTACAATGAGCAGTTCTTC. Protein sequence: CASSLLGGTYNEQFF.

Here the CDR3 reads CSADEGTSTDTQYF. The CDR3 region has the DNA TGCAGTGCTGATGAGGGGACTAGCACAGATACGCAGTATTTT. This chain links TRBV20-1 with TRBJ2-3, with TRBD2 as a possible D gene (6 bases). Germline lookup yields CDR1 DFQATT and CDR2 SNEGSKA (reference sequence). V dropped 5 bases and J dropped 0 bases, with 12 bases sitting between them. This CDR3 spans 14 amino acids.

This clonotype was seen only a few times. V and J are TRBV9 and TRBJ1-1, with D perhaps TRBD1 (6 bases). CDR3 size: 12 residues. V lost 5 bases to trimming and J lost 4 bases, with 9 bases between them. CDR1 SGDLS and CDR2 YYNGEE come from the germline V gene. In DNA, the CDR3 is TGTGCCAGCAGGGAAGGGGGCACTGAAGCTTTCTTT. Amino acids: CASREGGTEAFF.